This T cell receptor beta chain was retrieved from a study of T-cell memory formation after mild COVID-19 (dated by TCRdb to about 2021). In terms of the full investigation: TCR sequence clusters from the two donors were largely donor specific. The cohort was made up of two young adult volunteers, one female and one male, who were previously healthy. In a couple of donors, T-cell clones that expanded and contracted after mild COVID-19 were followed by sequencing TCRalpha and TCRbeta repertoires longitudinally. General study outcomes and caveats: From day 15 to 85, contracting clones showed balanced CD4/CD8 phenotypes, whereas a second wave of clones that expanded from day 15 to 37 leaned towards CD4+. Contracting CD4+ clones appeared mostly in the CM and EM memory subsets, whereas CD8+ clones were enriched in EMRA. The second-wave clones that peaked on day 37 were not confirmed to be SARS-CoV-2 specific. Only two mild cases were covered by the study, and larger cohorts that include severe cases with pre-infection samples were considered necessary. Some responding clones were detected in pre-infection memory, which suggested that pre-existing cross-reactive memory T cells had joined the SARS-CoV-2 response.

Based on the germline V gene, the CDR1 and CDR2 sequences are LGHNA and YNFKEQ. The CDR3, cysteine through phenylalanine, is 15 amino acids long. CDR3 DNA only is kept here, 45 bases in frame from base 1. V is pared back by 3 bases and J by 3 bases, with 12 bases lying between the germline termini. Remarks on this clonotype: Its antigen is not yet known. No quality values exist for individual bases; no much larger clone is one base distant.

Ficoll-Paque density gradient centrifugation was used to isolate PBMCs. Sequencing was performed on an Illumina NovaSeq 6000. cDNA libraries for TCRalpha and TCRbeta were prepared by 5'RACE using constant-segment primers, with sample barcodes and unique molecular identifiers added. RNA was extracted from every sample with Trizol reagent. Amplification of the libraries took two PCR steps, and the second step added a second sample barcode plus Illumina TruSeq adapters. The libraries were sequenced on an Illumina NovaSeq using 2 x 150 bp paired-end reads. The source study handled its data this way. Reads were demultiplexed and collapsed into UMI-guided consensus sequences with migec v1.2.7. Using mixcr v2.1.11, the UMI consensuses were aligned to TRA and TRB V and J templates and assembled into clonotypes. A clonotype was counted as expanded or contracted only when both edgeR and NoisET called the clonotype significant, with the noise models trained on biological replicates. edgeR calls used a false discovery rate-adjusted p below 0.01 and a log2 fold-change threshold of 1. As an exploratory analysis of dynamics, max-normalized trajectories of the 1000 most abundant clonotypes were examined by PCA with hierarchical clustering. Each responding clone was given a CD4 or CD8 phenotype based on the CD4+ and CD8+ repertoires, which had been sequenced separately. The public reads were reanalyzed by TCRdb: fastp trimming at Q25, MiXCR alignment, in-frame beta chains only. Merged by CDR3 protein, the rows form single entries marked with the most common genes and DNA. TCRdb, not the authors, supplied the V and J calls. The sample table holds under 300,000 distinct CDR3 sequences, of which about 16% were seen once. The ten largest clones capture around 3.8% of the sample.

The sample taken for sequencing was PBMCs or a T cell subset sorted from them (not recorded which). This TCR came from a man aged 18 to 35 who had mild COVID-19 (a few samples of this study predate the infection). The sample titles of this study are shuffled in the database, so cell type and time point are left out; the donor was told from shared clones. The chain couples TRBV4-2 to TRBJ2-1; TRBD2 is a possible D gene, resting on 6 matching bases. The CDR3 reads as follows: CASSHPGTLYNEQFF. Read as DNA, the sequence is TGTGCCAGCAGCCACCCGGGGACTCTCTACAATGAGCAGTTCTTC.